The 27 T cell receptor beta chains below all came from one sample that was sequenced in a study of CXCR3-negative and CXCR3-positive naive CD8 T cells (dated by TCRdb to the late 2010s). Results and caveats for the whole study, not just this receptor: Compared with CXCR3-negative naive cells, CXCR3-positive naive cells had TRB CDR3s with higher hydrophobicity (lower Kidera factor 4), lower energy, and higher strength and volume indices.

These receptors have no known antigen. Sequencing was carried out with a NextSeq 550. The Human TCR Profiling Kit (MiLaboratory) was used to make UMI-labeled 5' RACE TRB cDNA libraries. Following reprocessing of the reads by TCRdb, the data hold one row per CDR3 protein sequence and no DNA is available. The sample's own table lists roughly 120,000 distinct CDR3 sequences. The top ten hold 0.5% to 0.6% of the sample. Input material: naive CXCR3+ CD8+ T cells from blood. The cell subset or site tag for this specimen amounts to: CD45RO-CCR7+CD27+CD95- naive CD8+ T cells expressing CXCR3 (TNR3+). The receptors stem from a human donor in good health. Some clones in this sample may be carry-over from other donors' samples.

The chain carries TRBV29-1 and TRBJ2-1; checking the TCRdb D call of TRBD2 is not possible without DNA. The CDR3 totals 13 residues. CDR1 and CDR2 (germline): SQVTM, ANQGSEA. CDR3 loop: CSVYLPLYNEQFF.

CDR3 residues: CASSSPSDRGSYGYTF. The V and J genes are TRBV6-2 or TRBV6-3 and TRBJ1-2; the D call of TRBD1 rests on TCRdb alone, since no DNA is present to check it. Germline V gene lookup returns CDR1 MNHEY and CDR2 SVGEGT. The CDR3 sequence is 16 residues long.

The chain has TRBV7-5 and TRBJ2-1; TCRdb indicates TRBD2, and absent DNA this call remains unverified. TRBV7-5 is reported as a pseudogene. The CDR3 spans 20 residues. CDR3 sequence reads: CISVSEARRLAGDLGGEQFF.

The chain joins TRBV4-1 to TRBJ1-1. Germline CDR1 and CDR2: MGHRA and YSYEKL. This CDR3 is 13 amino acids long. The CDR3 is CASSYYLNTEAFF.

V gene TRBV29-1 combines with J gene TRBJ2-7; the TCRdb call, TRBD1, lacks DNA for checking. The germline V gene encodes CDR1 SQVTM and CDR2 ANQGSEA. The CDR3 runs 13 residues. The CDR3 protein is CSSSGGGGGEQYF.

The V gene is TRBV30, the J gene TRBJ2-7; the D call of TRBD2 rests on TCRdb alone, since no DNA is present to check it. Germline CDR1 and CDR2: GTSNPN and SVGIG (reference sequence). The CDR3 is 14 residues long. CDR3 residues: CACHPSGDLYEQYF.

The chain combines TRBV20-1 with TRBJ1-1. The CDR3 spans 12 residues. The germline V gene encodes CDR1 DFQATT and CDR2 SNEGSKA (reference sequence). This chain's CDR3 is CSARVDLLEAFF.

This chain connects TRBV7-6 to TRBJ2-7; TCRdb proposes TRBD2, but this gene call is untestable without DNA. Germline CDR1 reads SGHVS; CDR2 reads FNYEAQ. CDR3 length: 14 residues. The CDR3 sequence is CASSLGSGTREQYF.

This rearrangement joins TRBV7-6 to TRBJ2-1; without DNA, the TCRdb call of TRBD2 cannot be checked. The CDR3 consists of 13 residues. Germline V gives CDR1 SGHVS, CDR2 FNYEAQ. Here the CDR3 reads CASRPAAYNEQFF.

The CDR3 protein is CASSVGLAGGYTGELFF. The V call is TRBV5-1, the J call TRBJ2-2; the D call from TCRdb, TRBD2, cannot be confirmed without DNA. The CDR3 sequence is 17 residues long. Germline values: CDR1 SGHRS, CDR2 YFSETQ.

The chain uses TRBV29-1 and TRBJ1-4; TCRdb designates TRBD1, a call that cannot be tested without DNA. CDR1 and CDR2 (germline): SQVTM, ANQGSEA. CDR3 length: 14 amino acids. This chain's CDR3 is CSVLTGAVDEKLFF.

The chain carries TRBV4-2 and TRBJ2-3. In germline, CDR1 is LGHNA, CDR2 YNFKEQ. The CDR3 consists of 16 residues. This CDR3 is CASSPEDGVLSDTQYF.

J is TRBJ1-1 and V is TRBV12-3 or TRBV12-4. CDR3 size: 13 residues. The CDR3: CASSLPMNTEAFF.

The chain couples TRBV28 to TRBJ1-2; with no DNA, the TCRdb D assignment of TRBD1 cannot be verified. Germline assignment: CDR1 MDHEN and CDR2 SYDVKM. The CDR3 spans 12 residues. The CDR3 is CASAGTEYGYTF.

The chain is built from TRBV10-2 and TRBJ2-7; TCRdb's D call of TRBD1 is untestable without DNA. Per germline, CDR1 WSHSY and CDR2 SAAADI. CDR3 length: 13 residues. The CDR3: CASSFGGYSEQYF.

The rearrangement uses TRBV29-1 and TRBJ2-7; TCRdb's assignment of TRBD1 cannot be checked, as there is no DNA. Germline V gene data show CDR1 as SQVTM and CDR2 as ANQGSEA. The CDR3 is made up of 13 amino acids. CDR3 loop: CSADTGLPYEQYF.

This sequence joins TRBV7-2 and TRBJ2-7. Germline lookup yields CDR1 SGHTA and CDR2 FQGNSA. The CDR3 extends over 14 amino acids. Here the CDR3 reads CASSFFTDYYEQYF. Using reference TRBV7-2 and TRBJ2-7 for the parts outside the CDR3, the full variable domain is GAGVSQSPSNKVTEKGKDVELRCDPISGHTALYWYRQSLGQGLEFLIYFQGNSAPDKSGLPSDRFSAERTGGSVSTLTIQRTQQEDSAVYLCASSFFTDYYEQYFGPGTRLTVT.

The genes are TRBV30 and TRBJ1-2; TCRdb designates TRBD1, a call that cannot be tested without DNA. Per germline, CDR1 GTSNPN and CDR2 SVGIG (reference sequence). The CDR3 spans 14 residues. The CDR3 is CAWDPGQPNYGYTF.

The CDR3 region is CASSSYDSLGANVLTF. The genes are TRBV27 and TRBJ2-6; TCRdb's assignment of TRBD1 cannot be checked, as there is no DNA. This CDR3 comprises 16 residues. Germline values: CDR1 MNHEY, CDR2 SMNVEV (reference sequence).

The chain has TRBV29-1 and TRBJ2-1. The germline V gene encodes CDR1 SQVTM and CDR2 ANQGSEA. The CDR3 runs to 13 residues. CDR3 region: CSVKLLTYNDQFF.

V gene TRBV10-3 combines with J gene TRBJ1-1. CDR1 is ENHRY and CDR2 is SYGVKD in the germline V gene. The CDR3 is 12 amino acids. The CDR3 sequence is CAISPEGTEAFF.

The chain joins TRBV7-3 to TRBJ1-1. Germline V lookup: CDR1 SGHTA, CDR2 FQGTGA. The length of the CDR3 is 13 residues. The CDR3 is CASSLGLGHEAFF.

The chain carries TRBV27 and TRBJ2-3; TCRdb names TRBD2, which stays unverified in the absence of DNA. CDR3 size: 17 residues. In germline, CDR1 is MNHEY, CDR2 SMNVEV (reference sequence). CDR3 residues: CASSPIRLAGDADTQYF.

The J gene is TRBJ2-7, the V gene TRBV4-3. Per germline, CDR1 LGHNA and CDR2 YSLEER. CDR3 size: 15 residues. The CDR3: CASSQENSYWYEQYF.

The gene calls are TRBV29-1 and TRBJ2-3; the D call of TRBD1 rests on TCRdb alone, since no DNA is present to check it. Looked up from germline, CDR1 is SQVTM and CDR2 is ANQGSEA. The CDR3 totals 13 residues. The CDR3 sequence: CSVEYRATDTQYF.

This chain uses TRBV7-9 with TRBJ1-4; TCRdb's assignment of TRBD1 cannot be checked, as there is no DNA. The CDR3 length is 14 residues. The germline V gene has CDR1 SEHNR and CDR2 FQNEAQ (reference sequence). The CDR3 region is CASSRDSQNEKLFF.

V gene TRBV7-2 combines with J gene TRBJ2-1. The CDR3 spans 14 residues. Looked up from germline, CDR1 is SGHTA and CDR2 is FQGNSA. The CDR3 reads CASANTDSYNEQFF.